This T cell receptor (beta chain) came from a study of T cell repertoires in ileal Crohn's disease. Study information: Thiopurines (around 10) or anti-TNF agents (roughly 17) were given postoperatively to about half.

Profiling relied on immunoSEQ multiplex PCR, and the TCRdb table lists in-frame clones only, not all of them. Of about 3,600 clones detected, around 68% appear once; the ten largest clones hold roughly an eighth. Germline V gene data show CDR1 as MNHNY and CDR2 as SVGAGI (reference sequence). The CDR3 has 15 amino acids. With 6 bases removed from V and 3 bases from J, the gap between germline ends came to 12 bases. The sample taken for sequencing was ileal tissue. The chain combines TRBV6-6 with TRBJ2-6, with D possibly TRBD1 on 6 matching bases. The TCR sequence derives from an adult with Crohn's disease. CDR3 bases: TGTGCCAGCAGGCCGGCAGGGGATGGGGCCAACGTCCTGACTTTC. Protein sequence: CASRPAGDGANVLTF.